Presented here are 15 T cell receptor beta chains from one specimen sequenced in a study of graft-versus-host responses after intestinal transplantation. Lymphocytes from graft epithelium and lamina propria were isolated. The protocol was immunoSEQ multiplex PCR, while the TCRdb copy is restricted to in-frame clones and leaves out a portion. The data hold tens of thousands of clones, with about 85% observed a single time. The sample was ileum tissue, taken more than 200 days after intestinal transplant. All receptors derive from a human patient who received an intestinal transplant, so some T cells may come from the graft donor.

CDR3 sequence (DNA): TGTGCCATCAGTGCAGGGGGGGGAAATCAGCCCCAGCATTTT. Protein product: CAISAGGGNQPQHF. The chain is built from TRBV10-3 and TRBJ1-5, with 7 nucleotides matching TRBD1. The CDR3 length is 14 residues. Trimming removed 4 bases from V and 4 bases from J; junction bases left unmatched: 4. Germline V gives CDR1 ENHRY, CDR2 SYGVKD.

Only one count was recorded for this clone. J is TRBJ1-1 and V is TRBV19; perhaps TRBD1 as D (5 bases). The length of the CDR3 is 16 residues. Germline lookup yields CDR1 LNHDA and CDR2 SQIVND (reference sequence). Trimming took off 6 bases at V and 0 bases at J, with 17 bases between the two ends. The CDR3 loop is CASRMAGKRMNTEAFF. CDR3 coding DNA: TGTGCCAGTAGGATGGCAGGGAAACGAATGAACACTGAAGCTTTCTTT. Based on the CDR3 plus reference TRBV19 and TRBJ1-1, the full variable domain is DGGITQSPKYLFRKEGQNVTLSCEQNLNHDAMYWYRQDPGQGLRLIYYSQIVNDFQKGDIAEGYSVSREKKESFPLTVTSAQKNPTAFYLCASRMAGKRMNTEAFFGQGTRLTVV.

This clone was seen a single time. The chain joins TRBV7-8 to TRBJ2-7, with TRBD1 identical over 7 bases. The length of the CDR3 is 15 residues. Germline CDR1 is SGHVS and CDR2 is FQNEAQ. J gave up 2 bases and V 1 base, and 5 bases lay outside the gene matches. This CDR3 is CASSLGPQGTYEQYF. CDR3 DNA: TGTGCCAGCAGCTTAGGGCCACAGGGGACCTACGAGCAGTACTTC.

This chain uses TRBV9 with TRBJ2-7; 8 bases agree with TRBD1. Trimming took 1 base from V and 4 from J; bases not matched to a gene: 10. Germline CDR1 SGDLS, CDR2 YYNGEE. CDR3 length: 16 amino acids. The CDR3 region is CASSVSGQGVGYEQYF. CDR3 in DNA: TGTGCCAGCAGCGTAAGTGGACAGGGAGTCGGTTACGAGCAGTACTTC. The whole variable domain, remainder taken from reference TRBV9 and TRBJ2-7, is DSGVTQTPKHLITATGQRVTLRCSPRSGDLSVYWYQQSLDQGLQFLIQYYNGEERAKGNILERFSAQQFPDLHSELNLSSLELGDSALYFCASSVSGQGVGYEQYFGPGTRLTVT.

V and J are TRBV6-5 and TRBJ2-7, with 9 bases that match TRBD2. The CDR3 spans 15 residues. CDR1 is MNHEY and CDR2 is SVGAGI in the germline V gene. After removal of 2 bases from V and 2 bases from J, the junction contained 4 bases not matched to a gene. This chain's CDR3 is CASSYGASGAYEQYF. DNA for the CDR3: TGTGCCAGCAGTTACGGAGCTAGCGGGGCCTACGAGCAGTACTTC.

The chain links TRBV6-1 to TRBJ1-2; D gene uncertain. Germline V gives CDR1 MNHNS, CDR2 SASEGT. This CDR3 is built from 13 residues. The V gene lost 6 bases and the J gene lost 3 bases, with 11 bases spanning the gap. CDR3 loop: CASREISDYGYTF. Written as DNA, the CDR3 is TGTGCCAGCAGGGAGATATCCGACTATGGCTACACCTTC.

The rearrangement links TRBV28 to TRBJ2-1; 9 bases match TRBD1. The CDR3 runs to 15 residues. With V trimmed by 7 bases and J by 6 bases, 10 bases remained unmatched. Germline CDR1 is MDHEN and CDR2 is SYDVKM. The CDR3 here is CASMSFGTGFNEQFF. CDR3 nucleotides: TGTGCCAGCATGTCTTTTGGGACAGGGTTCAATGAGCAGTTCTTC.

This clone was counted a single time. This chain connects TRBV11-2 to TRBJ2-1; 8 nucleotides line up with TRBD1. V lost 5 bases and J lost 8; bases outside the gene matches: 5. Germline CDR1 and CDR2: SGHAT and FQNNGV. This CDR3 is built from 13 residues. Here the CDR3 DNA reads TGTGCCAGCAGCACAACAGGGGGAGATGAGCAGTTCTTC. This gives the protein CASSTTGGDEQFF.

This clone has a handful of counts. The V gene is TRBV6-5, the J gene TRBJ1-3; 8 bases are shared with TRBD1. The germline CDR1 and CDR2 sequences are MNHEY and SVGAGI. The CDR3 extends over 14 amino acids. The ends lost 5 bases at V and 4 bases at J; junction bases unmatched: 4. The CDR3 sequence: CASSRTGSGNTIYF. DNA of the CDR3: TGTGCCAGCAGTCGGACAGGGTCAGGAAACACCATATATTTT.

The sample holds one count of this clone. The J gene is TRBJ2-7, the V gene TRBV5-6; the D gene is possibly TRBD2 (6 bases). The CDR3 has 14 amino acids. V shed 2 bases and J shed 7 bases, with 16 bases lying between them. Germline-derived CDR1 and CDR2 are SGHDT and YYEEEE. Here the CDR3 reads CASSFGDWGTEQYF. The CDR3 nucleotides are TGTGCCAGCAGCTTTGGGGACTGGGGAACGGAGCAGTACTTC.

The rearrangement uses TRBV2 and TRBJ2-3; D call uncertain. This CDR3 is built from 13 residues. The germline gives CDR1 SNHLY, CDR2 FYNNEI. The V end lost 3 bases, the J end lost 0 bases, and 4 bases lay between the germline ends. Here the CDR3 reads CASSDFSTDTQYF. CDR3 sequence (DNA): TGTGCCAGCAGTGATTTTAGCACAGATACGCAGTATTTT.

The rearrangement joins TRBV29-1 to TRBJ2-7; 7 bases fit TRBD1. V shed 1 base and J 3 bases; nucleotides not matched to a gene: 3. The CDR3 contains 13 residues. CDR1 and CDR2 (germline): SQVTM, ANQGSEA. CDR3 nucleotide sequence: TGCAGCGTTGAAGTTCGGGACAGCTACGAGCAGTACTTC. Encoded protein: CSVEVRDSYEQYF.

The chain combines TRBV18 with TRBJ1-2; 11 bases match TRBD1. Germline CDR1 and CDR2: KGHSH and LQKENI. Trimming at V came to 3 bases and at J to 5 bases, leaving 8 bases not matched to a gene. The CDR3 runs to 16 residues. As DNA, the CDR3 is TGTGCCAGCTCACCTACGACTGGACAGGGGGCGTATGGCTACACCTTC. Translating gives CASSPTTGQGAYGYTF. The whole variable domain, remainder taken from reference TRBV18 and TRBJ1-2, is NAGVMQNPRHLVRRRGQEARLRCSPMKGHSHVYWYRQLPEEGLKFMVYLQKENIIDESGMPKERFSAEFPKEGPSILRIQQVVRGDSAAYFCASSPTTGQGAYGYTFGSGTRLTVV.

This sequence joins TRBV6-1 and TRBJ1-2, with D possibly being TRBD1 (5 bases). CDR1 MNHNS and CDR2 SASEGT come from the germline V gene. Trimming removed 6 bases at V and 6 bases at J, with 14 bases between. The CDR3 covers 13 residues. DNA for the CDR3: TGTGCCAGCAGGGAGGGGAGATTGGATGGCTACACCTTC. This codes for CASREGRLDGYTF.

This chain connects TRBV27 to TRBJ2-7; D possibly corresponds to TRBD2 (6 bases). Per the germline V gene, CDR1 is MNHEY and CDR2 is SMNVEV (reference sequence). CDR3 length: 11 amino acids. The V and J ends lost 2 bases and 7 bases respectively, with 6 bases between them. This chain's CDR3 is CASSLGGEQYF. Written as DNA, the CDR3 is TGTGCCAGCAGTTTAGGGGGGGAGCAGTACTTC.